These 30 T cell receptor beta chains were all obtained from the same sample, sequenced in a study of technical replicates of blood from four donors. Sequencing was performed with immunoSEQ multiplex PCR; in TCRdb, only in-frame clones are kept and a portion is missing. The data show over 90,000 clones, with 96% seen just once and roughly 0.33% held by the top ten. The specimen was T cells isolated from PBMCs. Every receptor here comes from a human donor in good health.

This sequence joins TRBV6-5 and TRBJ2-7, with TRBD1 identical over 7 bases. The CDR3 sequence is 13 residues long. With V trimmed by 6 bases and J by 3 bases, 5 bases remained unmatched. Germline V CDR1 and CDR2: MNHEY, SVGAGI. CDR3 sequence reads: CASRQGPYYEQYF. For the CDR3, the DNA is TGTGCCAGCAGACAGGGGCCATACTACGAGCAGTACTTC.

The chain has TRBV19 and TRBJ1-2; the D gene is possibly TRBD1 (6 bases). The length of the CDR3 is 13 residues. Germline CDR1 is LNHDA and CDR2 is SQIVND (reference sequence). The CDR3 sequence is CATNRERGNGYTF. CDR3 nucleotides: TGTGCGACTAACAGGGAGAGGGGCAATGGCTACACCTTC.

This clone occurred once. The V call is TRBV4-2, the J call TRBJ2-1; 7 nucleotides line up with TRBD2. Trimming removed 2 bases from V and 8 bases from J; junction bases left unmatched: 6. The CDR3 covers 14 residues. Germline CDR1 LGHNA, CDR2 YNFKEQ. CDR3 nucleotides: TGTGCCAGCAGCCAACGGACTAGAGCGGATGAGCAGTTCTTC. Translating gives CASSQRTRADEQFF.

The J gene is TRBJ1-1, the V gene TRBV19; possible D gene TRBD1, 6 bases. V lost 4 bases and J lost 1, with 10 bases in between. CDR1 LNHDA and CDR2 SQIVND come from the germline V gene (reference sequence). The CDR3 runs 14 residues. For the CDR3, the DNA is TGTGCCAGTAGTAGGGGACATCCGAACACTGAAGCTTTCTTT. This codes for CASSRGHPNTEAFF.

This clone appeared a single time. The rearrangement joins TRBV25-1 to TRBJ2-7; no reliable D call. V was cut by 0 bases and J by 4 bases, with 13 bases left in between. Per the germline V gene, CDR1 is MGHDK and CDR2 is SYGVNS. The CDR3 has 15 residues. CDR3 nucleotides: TGTGCCAGCAGTGAATACCCCAACACAGATTACGAGCAGTACTTC. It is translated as CASSEYPNTDYEQYF.

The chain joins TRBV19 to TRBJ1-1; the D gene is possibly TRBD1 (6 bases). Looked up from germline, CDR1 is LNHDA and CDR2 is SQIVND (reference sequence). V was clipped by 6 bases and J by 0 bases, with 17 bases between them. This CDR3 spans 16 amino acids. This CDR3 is CASSSRTELLNTEAFF. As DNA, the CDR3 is TGTGCCAGTAGCTCGAGGACAGAGCTCCTGAACACTGAAGCTTTCTTT.

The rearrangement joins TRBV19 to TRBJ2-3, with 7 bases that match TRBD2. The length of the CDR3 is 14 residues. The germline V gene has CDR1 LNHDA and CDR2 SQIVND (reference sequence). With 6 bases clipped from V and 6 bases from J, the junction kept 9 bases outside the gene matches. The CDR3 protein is CASSYQGGADTQYF. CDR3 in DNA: TGTGCCAGTAGCTACCAGGGAGGGGCGGATACGCAGTATTTT.

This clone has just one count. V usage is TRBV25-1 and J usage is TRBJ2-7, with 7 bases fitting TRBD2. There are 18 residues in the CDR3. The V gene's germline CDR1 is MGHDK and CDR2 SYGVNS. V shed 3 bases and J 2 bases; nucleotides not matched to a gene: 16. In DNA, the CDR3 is TGTGCCAGCAGTGATCCCGGGTACTATAGCGGGTACCCCTACGAGCAGTACTTC. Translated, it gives CASSDPGYYSGYPYEQYF.

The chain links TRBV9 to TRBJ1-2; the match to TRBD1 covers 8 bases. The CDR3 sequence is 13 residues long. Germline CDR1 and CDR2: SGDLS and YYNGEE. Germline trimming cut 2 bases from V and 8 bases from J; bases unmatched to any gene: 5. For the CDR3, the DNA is TGTGCCAGCAGCGTGACAGGGGAGACCGGCTACACCTTC. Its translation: CASSVTGETGYTF.

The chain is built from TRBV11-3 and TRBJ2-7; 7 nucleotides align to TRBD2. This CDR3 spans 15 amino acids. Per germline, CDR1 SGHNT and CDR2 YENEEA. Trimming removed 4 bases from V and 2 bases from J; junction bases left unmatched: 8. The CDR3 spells CASSWEGHLTYEQYF. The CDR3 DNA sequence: TGTGCCAGCAGCTGGGAGGGGCACCTAACCTACGAGCAGTACTTC.

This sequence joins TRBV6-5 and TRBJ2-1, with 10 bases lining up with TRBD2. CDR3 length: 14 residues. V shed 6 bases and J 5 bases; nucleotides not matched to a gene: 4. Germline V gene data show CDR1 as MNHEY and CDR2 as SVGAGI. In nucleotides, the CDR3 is TGTGCCAGCAGCCTAGCGGGAGATAACAATGAGCAGTTCTTC. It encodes CASSLAGDNNEQFF.

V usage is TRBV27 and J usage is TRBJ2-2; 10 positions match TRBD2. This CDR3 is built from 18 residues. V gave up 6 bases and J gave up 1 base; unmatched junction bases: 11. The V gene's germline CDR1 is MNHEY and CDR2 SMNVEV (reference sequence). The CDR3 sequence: CASSPAPSSGRNTGELFF. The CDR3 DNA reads TGTGCCAGCAGCCCGGCTCCCTCTAGCGGGAGGAACACCGGGGAGCTGTTTTTT.

This chain's CDR3 is CASTWTGGAADEQYF. As DNA, the CDR3 is TGTGCCAGTACCTGGACAGGGGGCGCGGCGGACGAGCAGTACTTC. The chain joins TRBV19 to TRBJ2-7; the match to TRBD1 covers 11 bases. Germline trimming cut 7 bases from V and 5 bases from J; bases unmatched to any gene: 10. There are 15 residues in the CDR3. Per germline, CDR1 LNHDA and CDR2 SQIVND (reference sequence).

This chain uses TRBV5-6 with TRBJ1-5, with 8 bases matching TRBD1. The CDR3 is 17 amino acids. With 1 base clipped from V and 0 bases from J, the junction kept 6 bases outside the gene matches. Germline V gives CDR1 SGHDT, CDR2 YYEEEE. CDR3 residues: CASSLSAGGFSNQPQHF. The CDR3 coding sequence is TGTGCCAGCAGCTTGTCGGCAGGGGGCTTTAGCAATCAGCCCCAGCATTTT.

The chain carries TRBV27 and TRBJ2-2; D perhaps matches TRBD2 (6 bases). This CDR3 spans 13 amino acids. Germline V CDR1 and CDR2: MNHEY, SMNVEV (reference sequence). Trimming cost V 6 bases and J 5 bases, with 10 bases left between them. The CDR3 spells CASRREWTGELFF. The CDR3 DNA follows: TGTGCCAGCAGACGGGAGTGGACCGGGGAGCTGTTTTTT.

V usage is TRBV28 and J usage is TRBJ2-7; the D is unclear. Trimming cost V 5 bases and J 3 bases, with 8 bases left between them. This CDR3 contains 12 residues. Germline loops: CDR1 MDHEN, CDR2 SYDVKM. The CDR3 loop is CASSSFGYEQYF. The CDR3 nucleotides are TGTGCCAGCAGTAGTTTCGGCTACGAGCAGTACTTC.

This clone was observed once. The CDR3 sequence is CASRSGGGPYEQYF. DNA of the CDR3: TGTGCCAGCAGGTCCGGGGGGGGGCCCTACGAGCAGTACTTC. The J gene is TRBJ2-7, the V gene TRBV7-2; 8 bases map to TRBD2. V lost 6 bases, J lost 2 bases, and 6 bases stayed unmatched. The CDR3 has 14 amino acids. The V gene's germline CDR1 is SGHTA and CDR2 FQGNSA. The entire variable domain, with the rest obtained from reference TRBV7-2 and TRBJ2-7, is as follows: GAGVSQSPSNKVTEKGKDVELRCDPISGHTALYWYRQSLGQGLEFLIYFQGNSAPDKSGLPSDRFSAERTGGSVSTLTIQRTQQEDSAVYLCASRSGGGPYEQYFGPGTRLTVT.

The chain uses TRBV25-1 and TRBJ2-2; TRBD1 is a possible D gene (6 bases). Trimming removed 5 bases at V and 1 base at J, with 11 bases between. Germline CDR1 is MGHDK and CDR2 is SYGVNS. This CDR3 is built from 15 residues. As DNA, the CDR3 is TGTGCCAGCAGTACCCCAGGGGAGAACACCGGGGAGCTGTTTTTT. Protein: CASSTPGENTGELFF.

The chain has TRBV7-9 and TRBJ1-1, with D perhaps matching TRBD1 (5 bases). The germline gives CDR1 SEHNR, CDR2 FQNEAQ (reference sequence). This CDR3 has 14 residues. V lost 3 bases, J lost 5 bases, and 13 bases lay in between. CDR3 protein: CASSFGQGGTEAFF. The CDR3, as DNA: TGTGCCAGCAGCTTTGGGCAGGGTGGGACTGAAGCTTTCTTT. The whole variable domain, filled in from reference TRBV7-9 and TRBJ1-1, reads DTGVSQNPRHKITKRGQNVTFRCDPISEHNRLYWYRQTLGQGPEFLTYFQNEAQLEKSRLLSDRFSAERPKGSFSTLEIQRTEQGDSAMYLCASSFGQGGTEAFFGQGTRLTVV.

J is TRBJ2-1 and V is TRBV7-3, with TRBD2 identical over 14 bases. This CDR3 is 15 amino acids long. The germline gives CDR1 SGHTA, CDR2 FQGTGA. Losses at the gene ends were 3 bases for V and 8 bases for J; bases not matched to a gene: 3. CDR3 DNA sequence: TGTGCCAGCAGCTTGACTAGCGGGAGGGCAGATGAGCAGTTCTTC. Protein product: CASSLTSGRADEQFF.

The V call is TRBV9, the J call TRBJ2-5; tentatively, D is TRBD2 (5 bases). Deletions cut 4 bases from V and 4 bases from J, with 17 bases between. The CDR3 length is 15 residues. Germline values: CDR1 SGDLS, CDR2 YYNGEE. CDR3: CASSPAGVVGETQYF. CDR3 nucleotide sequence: TGTGCCAGCAGCCCAGCCGGGGTAGTGGGAGAGACCCAGTACTTC.

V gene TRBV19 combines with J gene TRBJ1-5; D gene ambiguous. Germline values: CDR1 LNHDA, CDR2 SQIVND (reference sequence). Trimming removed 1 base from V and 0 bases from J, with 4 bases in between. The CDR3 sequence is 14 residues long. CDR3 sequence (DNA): TGTGCCAGTAGTATAGGGGCTAGCAATCAGCCCCAGCATTTT. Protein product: CASSIGASNQPQHF.

The CDR3: CASSSPRRTEAFF. The CDR3, as DNA: TGTGCCAGCAGTTCCCCTCGGCGGACAGAAGCTTTCTTT. J is TRBJ1-1 and V is TRBV28; possible D gene TRBD1, 5 bases. The CDR3 runs to 13 residues. Germline assignment: CDR1 MDHEN and CDR2 SYDVKM. V lost 4 bases, J lost 8 bases, and 14 bases lay in between.

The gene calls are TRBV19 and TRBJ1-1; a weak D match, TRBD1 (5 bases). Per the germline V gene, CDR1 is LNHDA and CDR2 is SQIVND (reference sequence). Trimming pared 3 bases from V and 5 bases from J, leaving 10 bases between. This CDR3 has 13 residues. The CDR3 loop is CASSIGGYTEAFF. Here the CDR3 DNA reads TGTGCCAGTAGTATTGGGGGGTATACTGAAGCTTTCTTT.

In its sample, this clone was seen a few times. CDR3 loop: CASSENPRGAYGYTF. CDR3 DNA sequence: TGTGCCAGCAGTGAAAACCCCCGCGGCGCCTATGGCTACACCTTC. V usage is TRBV6-1 and J usage is TRBJ1-2; D is unclear. The V end lost 2 bases, the J end lost 4 bases, and 14 bases lay between the germline ends. The CDR3 sequence is 15 residues long. Germline lookup yields CDR1 MNHNS and CDR2 SASEGT.

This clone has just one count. The CDR3, as DNA: TGTGCCTGGAGTCAGGGCTACTCTGGAAACACCATATATTTT. Its translation is CAWSQGYSGNTIYF. V usage is TRBV30 and J usage is TRBJ1-3, with D possibly matching TRBD1 (5 bases). The CDR3 runs 14 residues. Trimming left V 2 bases short and J 0 bases short, with 8 bases between. Germline assignment: CDR1 GTSNPN and CDR2 SVGIG (reference sequence).

CDR3 coding DNA: TGTGCCAGCAGCTTGTCGCAGGGGAGAAGTGGCTACACCTTC. Translating gives CASSLSQGRSGYTF. V gene TRBV5-8 combines with J gene TRBJ1-2; the D gene is possibly TRBD1 (6 bases). The CDR3 extends over 14 amino acids. The V end was cut by 1 base, the J end by 7 bases, with 14 bases between. The germline V gene has CDR1 SGHTS and CDR2 YDEGEE. Variable domain in full (rest from reference TRBV5-8 and TRBJ1-2): EAGVTQSPTHLIKTRGQQATLRCSPISGHTSVYWYQQALGLGLQFLLWYDEGEERNRGNFPPRFSGRQFPNYSSELNVNALELEDSALYLCASSLSQGRSGYTFGSGTRLTVV.

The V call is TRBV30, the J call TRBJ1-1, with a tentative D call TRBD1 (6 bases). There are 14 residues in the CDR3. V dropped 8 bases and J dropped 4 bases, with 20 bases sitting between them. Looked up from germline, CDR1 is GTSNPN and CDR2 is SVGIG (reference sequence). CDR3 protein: CASPFIRGSTEAFF. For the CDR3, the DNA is TGTGCCAGCCCCTTCATTAGGGGGTCCACTGAAGCTTTCTTT.

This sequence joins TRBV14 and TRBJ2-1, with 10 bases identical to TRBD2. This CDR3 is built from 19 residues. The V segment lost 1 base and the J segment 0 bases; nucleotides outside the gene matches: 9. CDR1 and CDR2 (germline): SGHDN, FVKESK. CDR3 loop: CASSQVWTSGYSSYNEQFF. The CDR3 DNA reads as TGTGCCAGCAGCCAAGTCTGGACTAGCGGATACAGCTCCTACAATGAGCAGTTCTTC.

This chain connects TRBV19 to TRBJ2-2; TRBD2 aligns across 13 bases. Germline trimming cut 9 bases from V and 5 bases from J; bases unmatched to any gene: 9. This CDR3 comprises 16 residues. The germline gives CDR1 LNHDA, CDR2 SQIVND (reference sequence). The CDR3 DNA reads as TGTGCCAGCAAGCGGGGACTAGCGGGATCAACCGGGGAGCTGTTTTTT. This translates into CASKRGLAGSTGELFF.